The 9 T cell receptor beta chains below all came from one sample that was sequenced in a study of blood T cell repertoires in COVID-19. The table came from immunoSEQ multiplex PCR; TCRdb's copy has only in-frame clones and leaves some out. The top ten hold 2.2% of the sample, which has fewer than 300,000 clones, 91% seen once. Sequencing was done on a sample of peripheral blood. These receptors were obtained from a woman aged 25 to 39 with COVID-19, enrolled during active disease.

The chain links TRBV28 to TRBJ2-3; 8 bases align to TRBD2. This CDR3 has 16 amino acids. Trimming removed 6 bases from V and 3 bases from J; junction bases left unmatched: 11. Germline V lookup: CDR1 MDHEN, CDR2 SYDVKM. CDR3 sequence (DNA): TGTGCCAGCAGAGGGGGTGACGGGAGGGGAACAGATACGCAGTATTTT. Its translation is CASRGGDGRGTDTQYF. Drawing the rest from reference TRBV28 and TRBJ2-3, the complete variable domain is DVKVTQSSRYLVKRTGEKVFLECVQDMDHENMFWYRQDPGLGLRLIYFSYDVKMKEKGDIPEGYSVSREKKERFSLILESASTNQTSMYLCASRGGDGRGTDTQYFGPGTRLTVL.

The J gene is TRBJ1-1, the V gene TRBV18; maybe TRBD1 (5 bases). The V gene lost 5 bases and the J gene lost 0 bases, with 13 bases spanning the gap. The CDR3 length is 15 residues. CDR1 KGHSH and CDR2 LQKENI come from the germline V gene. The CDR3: CASSGWGAVNTEAFF. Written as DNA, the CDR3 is TGTGCCAGCTCAGGGTGGGGCGCGGTGAACACTGAAGCTTTCTTT.

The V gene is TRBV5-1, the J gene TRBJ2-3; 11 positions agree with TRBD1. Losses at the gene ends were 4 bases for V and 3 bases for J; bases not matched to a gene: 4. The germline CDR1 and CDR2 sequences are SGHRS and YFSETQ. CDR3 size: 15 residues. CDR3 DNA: TGCGCCAGCAGCGTCGGACAGGGGGCGACAGATACGCAGTATTTT. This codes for CASSVGQGATDTQYF.

The CDR3 loop reads CASSWTTQETQYF. The CDR3 DNA reads TGCGCCAGCAGCTGGACTACCCAAGAGACCCAGTACTTC. The chain combines TRBV5-1 with TRBJ2-5, with D perhaps matching TRBD2 (6 bases). The CDR3 runs 13 residues. Trimming removed 3 bases from V and 1 base from J, with 7 bases in between. Germline assignment: CDR1 SGHRS and CDR2 YFSETQ. Supplemented by reference TRBV5-1 and TRBJ2-5, the full variable domain reads KAGVTQTPRYLIKTRGQQVTLSCSPISGHRSVSWYQQTPGQGLQFLFEYFSETQRNKGNFPGRFSGRQFSNSRSEMNVSTLELGDSALYLCASSWTTQETQYFGPGTRLLVL.

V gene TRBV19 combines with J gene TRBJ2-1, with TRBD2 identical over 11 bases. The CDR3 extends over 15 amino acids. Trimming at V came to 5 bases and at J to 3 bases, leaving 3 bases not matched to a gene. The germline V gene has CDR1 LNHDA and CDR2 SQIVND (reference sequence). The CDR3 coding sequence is TGTGCCAGTAGTGTTACTAGCGGGGGCTACAATGAGCAGTTCTTC. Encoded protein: CASSVTSGGYNEQFF.

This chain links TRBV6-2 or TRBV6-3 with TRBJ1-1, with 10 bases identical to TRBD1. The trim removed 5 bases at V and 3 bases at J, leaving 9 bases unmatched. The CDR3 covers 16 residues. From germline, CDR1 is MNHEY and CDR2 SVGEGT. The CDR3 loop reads CASSPLTGGVYTEAFF. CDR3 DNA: TGTGCCAGCAGTCCGCTGACAGGGGGCGTTTACACTGAAGCTTTCTTT.

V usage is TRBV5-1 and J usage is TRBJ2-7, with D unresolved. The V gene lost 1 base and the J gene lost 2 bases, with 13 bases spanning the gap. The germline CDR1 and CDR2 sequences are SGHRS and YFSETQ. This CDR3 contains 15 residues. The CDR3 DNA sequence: TGCGCCAGCAGCTTGAGTCCAAACTCACCCTACGAGCAGTACTTC. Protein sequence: CASSLSPNSPYEQYF.

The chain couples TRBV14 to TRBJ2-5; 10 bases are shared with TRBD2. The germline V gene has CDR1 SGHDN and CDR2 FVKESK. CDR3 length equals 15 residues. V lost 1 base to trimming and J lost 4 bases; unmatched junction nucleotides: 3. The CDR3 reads CASSQASGRVETQYF. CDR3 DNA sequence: TGTGCCAGCAGCCAAGCTAGCGGGAGAGTAGAGACCCAGTACTTC.

The CDR3 sequence: CASSPLQSGESEQYF. The CDR3 DNA reads as TGCGCCAGCAGCCCATTGCAGTCGGGAGAGAGCGAGCAGTACTTC. The chain joins TRBV5-1 to TRBJ2-7; tentative D call: TRBD2 (6 bases). There are 15 residues in the CDR3. V gave up 4 bases and J gave up 6 bases, with 20 bases separating them. Germline V gene sequence: CDR1 SGHRS, CDR2 YFSETQ.